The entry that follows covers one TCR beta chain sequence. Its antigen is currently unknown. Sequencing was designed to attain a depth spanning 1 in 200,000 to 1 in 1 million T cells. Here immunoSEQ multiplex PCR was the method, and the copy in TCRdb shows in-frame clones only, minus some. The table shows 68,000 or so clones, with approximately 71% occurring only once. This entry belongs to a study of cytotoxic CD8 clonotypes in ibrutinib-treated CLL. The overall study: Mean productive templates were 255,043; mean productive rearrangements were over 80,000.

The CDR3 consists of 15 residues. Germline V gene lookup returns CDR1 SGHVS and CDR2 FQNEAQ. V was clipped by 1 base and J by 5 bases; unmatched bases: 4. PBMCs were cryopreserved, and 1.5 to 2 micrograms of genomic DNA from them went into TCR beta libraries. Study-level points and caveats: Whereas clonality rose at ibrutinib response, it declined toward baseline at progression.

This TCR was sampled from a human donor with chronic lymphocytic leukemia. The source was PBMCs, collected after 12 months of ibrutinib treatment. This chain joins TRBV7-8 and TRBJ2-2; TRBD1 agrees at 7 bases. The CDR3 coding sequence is TGTGCCAGCAGCTTAGGGACAGGAAGGACCGGGGAGCTGTTTTTT. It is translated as CASSLGTGRTGELFF.